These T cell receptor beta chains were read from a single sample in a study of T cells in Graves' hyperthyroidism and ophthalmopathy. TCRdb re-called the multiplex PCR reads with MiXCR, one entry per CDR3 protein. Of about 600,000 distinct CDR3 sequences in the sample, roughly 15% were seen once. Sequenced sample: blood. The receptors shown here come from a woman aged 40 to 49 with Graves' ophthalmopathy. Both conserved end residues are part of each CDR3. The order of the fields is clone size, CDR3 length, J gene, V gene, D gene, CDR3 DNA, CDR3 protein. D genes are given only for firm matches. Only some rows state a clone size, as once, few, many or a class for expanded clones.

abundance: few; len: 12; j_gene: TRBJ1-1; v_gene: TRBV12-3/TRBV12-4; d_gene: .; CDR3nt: TGTGCCAGCAGTTTGGTCCGCTTTGCAGCTTTCTTT; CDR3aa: CASSLVRFAAFF
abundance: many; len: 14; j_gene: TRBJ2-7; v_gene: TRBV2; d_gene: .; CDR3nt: TGTGCCAGCAGTGTGGGGGTAATGATCTACGAGCAGTACTTC; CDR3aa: CASSVGVMIYEQYF
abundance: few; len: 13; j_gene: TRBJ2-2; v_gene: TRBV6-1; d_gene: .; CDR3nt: TGTGCCAGCCTGGGTACTAACACCGGGGAGCTGTTTTTT; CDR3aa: CASLGTNTGELFF
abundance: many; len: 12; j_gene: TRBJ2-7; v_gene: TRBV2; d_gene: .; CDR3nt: TGTGCCACTCAACCCCAAGGCTACGAGCAGTACTTC; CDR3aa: CATQPQGYEQYF
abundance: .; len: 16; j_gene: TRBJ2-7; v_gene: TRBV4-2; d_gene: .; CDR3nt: TGTGCCAGCAGCCAAGACCCGGGACTCAGCTCCTACGAGCAGTACTTC; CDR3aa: CASSQDPGLSSYEQYF
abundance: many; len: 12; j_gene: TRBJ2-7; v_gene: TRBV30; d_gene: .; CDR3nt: TGTGCCTCAAGGGCAGGGTTCTACGAGCAGTACTTC; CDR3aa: CASRAGFYEQYF
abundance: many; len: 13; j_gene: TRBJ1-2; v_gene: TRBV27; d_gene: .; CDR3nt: TGTGCCAGCAGTCCTGAGGACGGAAGGGGCTACACCTTC; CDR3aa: CASSPEDGRGYTF
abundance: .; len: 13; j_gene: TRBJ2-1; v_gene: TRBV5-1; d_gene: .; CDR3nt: TGCGCCAGCAGCTCTAGACAGGTGGGGGAGCAGTTCTTC; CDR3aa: CASSSRQVGEQFF
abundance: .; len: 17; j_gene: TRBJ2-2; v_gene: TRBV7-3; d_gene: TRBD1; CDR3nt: TGTGCCAGCAGCTTATCGGGTGGGACAGGGGACACCAGGGAGCTGTTTTTT; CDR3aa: CASSLSGGTGDTRELFF
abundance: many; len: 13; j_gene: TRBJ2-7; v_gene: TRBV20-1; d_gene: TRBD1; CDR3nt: TGCAGTGGTAGGGACAGGGATTCCTACGAGCAGTACTTC; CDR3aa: CSGRDRDSYEQYF
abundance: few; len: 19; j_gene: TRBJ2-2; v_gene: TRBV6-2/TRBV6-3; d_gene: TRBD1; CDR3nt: TGTGCCAGCAGTGGCCGGGACAGGGGGCGAAGAGTTTACACCGGGGAGCTGTTTTTT; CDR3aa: CASSGRDRGRRVYTGELFF
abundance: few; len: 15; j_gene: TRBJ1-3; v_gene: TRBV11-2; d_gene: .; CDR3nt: TGTGCCAGCAGCTTAGTCCGGAATCATGGAAACACCATATATTTT; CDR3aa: CASSLVRNHGNTIYF
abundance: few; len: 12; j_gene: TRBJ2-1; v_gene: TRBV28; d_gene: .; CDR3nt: TGTGCCAGCAGTTTTCCGAGCCCGGAGCAGTTCTTC; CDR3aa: CASSFPSPEQFF
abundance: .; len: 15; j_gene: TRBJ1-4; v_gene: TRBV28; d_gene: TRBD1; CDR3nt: TGTGCCAGCAGTAGATCGACAGGGAGGGCTGAAAAACTGTTTTTT; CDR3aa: CASSRSTGRAEKLFF
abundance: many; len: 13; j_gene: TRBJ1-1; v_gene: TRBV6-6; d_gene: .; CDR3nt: TGTGCCAGCAGTTACGGGCTGGCCACTGAAGCTTTCTTT; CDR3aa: CASSYGLATEAFF
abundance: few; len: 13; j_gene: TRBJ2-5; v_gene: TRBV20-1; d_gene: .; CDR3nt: TGCAGTGCTAGGCCCGACCTTAAAGAGACCCAGTACTTC; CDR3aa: CSARPDLKETQYF
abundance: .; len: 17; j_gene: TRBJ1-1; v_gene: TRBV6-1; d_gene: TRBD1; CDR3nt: TGTGCCAGCAGTGAAGCGCTAAGGGACAGGTGGGGCACTGAAGCTTTCTTT; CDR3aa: CASSEALRDRWGTEAFF
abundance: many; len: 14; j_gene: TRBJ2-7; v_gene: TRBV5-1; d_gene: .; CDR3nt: TGCGCCAGCAGCCCCCGGACAGAATCCTACGAGCAGTACTTC; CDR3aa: CASSPRTESYEQYF
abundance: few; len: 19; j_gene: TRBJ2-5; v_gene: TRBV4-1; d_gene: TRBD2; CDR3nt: TGCGCCAGCAGCCAAGTGACGGCGGGGGGTACCCTGGCCAGGGAGACCCAGTACTTC; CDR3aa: CASSQVTAGGTLARETQYF
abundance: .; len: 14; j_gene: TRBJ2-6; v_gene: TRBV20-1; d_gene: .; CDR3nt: TGCAGTGCTGACAGTTACTCTGGGGCCAACGTCCTGACTTTC; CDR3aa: CSADSYSGANVLTF
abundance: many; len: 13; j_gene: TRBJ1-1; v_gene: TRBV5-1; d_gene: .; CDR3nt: TGCGCCAGCAGCTTGGCTTCACAGGGTGGTGCTTTCTTT; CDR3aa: CASSLASQGGAFF